This entry lists 20 T cell receptor beta chains sequenced from one sample in a study of CD8 T cells in ankylosing spondylitis. TCRdb redid the calling of the 5' RACE reads with MiXCR, one entry per CDR3 protein. The table shows roughly 36,000 distinct CDR3 sequences, with about 14% occurring only once. Sequenced sample: blood. The receptors shown here come from a male donor with ankylosing spondylitis or in good health (not recorded which).

This sequence joins TRBV2 and TRBJ2-3, with D unresolved. Germline CDR1 and CDR2: SNHLY and FYNNEI. This CDR3 spans 12 amino acids. V was cut by 7 bases and J by 0 bases, with 5 bases left in between. The CDR3 here is CASKRSTDTQYF. Here the CDR3 DNA reads TGTGCCAGCAAGAGGAGCACAGATACGCAGTATTTT.

The table lists this clonotype with a few counts. The genes are TRBV28 and TRBJ1-1; D unresolved. V lost 2 bases and J 1 base, leaving 5 bases between the germline ends. Per germline, CDR1 MDHEN and CDR2 SYDVKM. The CDR3 spans 13 residues. CDR3 in amino acids: CASSLDWNTEAFF. The CDR3 nucleotides read TGTGCCAGCAGTTTAGACTGGAACACTGAAGCTTTCTTT.

V and J are TRBV28 and TRBJ1-1, with D possibly being TRBD1 (5 bases). The CDR3 sequence is 12 residues long. V dropped 11 bases and J dropped 1 base, with 11 bases sitting between them. Looked up from germline, CDR1 is MDHEN and CDR2 is SYDVKM. The CDR3 here is CAVLGGNTEAFF. The CDR3 DNA sequence: TGTGCCGTATTGGGGGGGAACACTGAAGCTTTCTTT.

V is TRBV20-1 and J is TRBJ2-3, with D hard to call. Looked up from germline, CDR1 is DFQATT and CDR2 is SNEGSKA (reference sequence). V dropped 8 bases and J dropped 2 bases, with 8 bases sitting between them. The CDR3 totals 11 residues. Here the CDR3 DNA reads TGCAGTACCACAAACACAGATACGCAGTATTTT. Protein product: CSTTNTDTQYF.

In this sample, this clonotype turned up a few times. The J gene is TRBJ2-2, the V gene TRBV3-1; no firm D call. Germline assignment: CDR1 LGHDT and CDR2 YNNKEL (reference sequence). Trimming took 0 bases from V and 6 from J, leaving 14 bases between them. The CDR3 covers 16 residues. DNA of the CDR3: TGTGCCAGCAGCCAAGAGGTTGGGCCGGGCCCCGGGGAGCTGTTTTTT. Translating gives CASSQEVGPGPGELFF.

This sequence joins TRBV3-1 and TRBJ2-2; 14 positions match TRBD2. Germline CDR1 LGHDT, CDR2 YNNKEL (reference sequence). Losses at the gene ends were 5 bases for V and 6 bases for J; bases not matched to a gene: 14. The CDR3 spans 19 residues. The CDR3: CASSVRTGGLAGVAGELFF. In DNA form, the CDR3 reads TGTGCCAGCAGCGTCCGGACCGGGGGACTAGCGGGAGTGGCCGGGGAGCTGTTTTTT. The full variable domain, with the rest looked up from reference TRBV3-1 and TRBJ2-2, is DTAVSQTPKYLVTQMGNDKSIKCEQNLGHDTMYWYKQDSKKFLKIMFSYNNKELIINETVPNRFSPKSPDKAHLNLHINSLELGDSAVYFCASSVRTGGLAGVAGELFFGEGSRLTVL.

The genes are TRBV28 and TRBJ1-5; TRBD1 is a possible D gene (6 bases). From germline, CDR1 is MDHEN and CDR2 SYDVKM. The CDR3 runs 14 residues. V shed 5 bases and J shed 0 bases, with 8 bases lying between them. CDR3 sequence reads: CASSPGDSNQPQHF. The CDR3 DNA is TGTGCCAGCAGTCCAGGGGATAGCAATCAGCCCCAGCATTTT.

This clonotype has a handful of counts. The gene calls are TRBV20-1 and TRBJ2-1, with D hard to call. Germline-derived CDR1 and CDR2 are DFQATT and SNEGSKA (reference sequence). CDR3 length equals 14 residues. The V end was cut by 0 bases, the J end by 3 bases, with 9 bases between. The CDR3 spells CSARDPSFYNEQFF. CDR3 DNA sequence: TGCAGTGCTAGAGATCCTAGTTTCTACAATGAGCAGTTCTTC.

This clonotype showed up just a few times. The chain couples TRBV4-3 to TRBJ2-3; no reliable D call. Looked up from germline, CDR1 is LGHNA and CDR2 is YSLEER. V was pared by 4 bases and J by 6 bases, with 17 bases between. This CDR3 is 15 amino acids long. CDR3 coding DNA: TGCGCCAGCAGCCTTGAATGGGATCGGGCGGATACGCAGTATTTT. Translating it yields CASSLEWDRADTQYF.

This clonotype was seen only a few times. The gene calls are TRBV5-1 and TRBJ1-6, with 9 nucleotides matching TRBD1. The CDR3 is made up of 14 amino acids. Germline lookup yields CDR1 SGHRS and CDR2 YFSETQ. The V and J ends lost 0 bases and 10 bases, in that order; junction bases with no gene match: 2. The CDR3 is CASSLDGTGSPLHF. The CDR3 coding sequence is TGCGCCAGCAGCTTGGACGGGACAGGGTCACCCCTCCACTTT. Filled out from reference TRBV5-1 and TRBJ1-6, the complete variable domain reads KAGVTQTPRYLIKTRGQQVTLSCSPISGHRSVSWYQQTPGQGLQFLFEYFSETQRNKGNFPGRFSGRQFSNSRSEMNVSTLELGDSALYLCASSLDGTGSPLHFGNGTRLTVT.

This clonotype has only a few counts. The genes are TRBV11-1 and TRBJ2-5; D is perhaps TRBD2 (6 bases). The germline V gene encodes CDR1 SGHAT and CDR2 FQDESV (reference sequence). The CDR3 extends over 15 amino acids. V lost 0 bases and J 5 bases, leaving 13 bases between the germline ends. This CDR3 is CASSLAGLAHETQYF. CDR3 in DNA: TGTGCCAGCAGCTTAGCGGGACTCGCGCATGAGACCCAGTACTTC.

V usage is TRBV11-2 and J usage is TRBJ2-3, with no clear D. The V gene's germline CDR1 is SGHAT and CDR2 FQNNGV. The CDR3 extends over 15 amino acids. V gave up 0 bases and J gave up 4 bases, with 11 bases separating them. The CDR3 here is CASSLDLNSADTQYF. The CDR3 region has the DNA TGTGCCAGCAGCTTAGATCTAAACAGCGCAGATACGCAGTATTTT.

This clonotype came up a few times. The chain combines TRBV20-1 with TRBJ2-7; D may be TRBD2 (5 bases). Germline V gives CDR1 DFQATT, CDR2 SNEGSKA (reference sequence). This CDR3 has 13 residues. CDR3 protein: CGTGGSDSYEQYF. CDR3 in DNA: TGCGGAACTGGCGGGTCGGACTCCTACGAGCAGTACTTC.

Many counts were recorded for this clonotype. The chain has TRBV24-1 and TRBJ2-7, with a weak D call TRBD1 (6 bases). V lost 5 bases and J 4 bases, leaving 14 bases between the germline ends. Looked up from germline, CDR1 is KGHDR and CDR2 is SFDVKD. This CDR3 spans 14 amino acids. CDR3 loop: CATSVGRGNYEQYF. The CDR3 bases are TGTGCCACCAGTGTCGGCAGGGGCAATTACGAGCAGTACTTC.

This clonotype showed up just a few times. This rearrangement joins TRBV20-1 to TRBJ1-1, with a weak D call TRBD1 (6 bases). The CDR3 is 12 residues long. Germline values: CDR1 DFQATT, CDR2 SNEGSKA (reference sequence). The V end was cut by 6 bases, the J end by 4 bases, with 12 bases between. As DNA, the CDR3 is TGCAGTGCCCCCAGGGGAGGCACTGAAGCTTTCTTT. This sequence encodes CSAPRGGTEAFF.

Only a few counts were recorded for this clonotype. V is TRBV10-3 and J is TRBJ1-3; D is undetermined. Trimming left V 3 bases short and J 0 bases short, with 15 bases between. CDR1 ENHRY and CDR2 SYGVKD come from the germline V gene. The CDR3 covers 17 residues. The CDR3 protein is CAISELDRALSGNTIYF. DNA for the CDR3: TGTGCCATCAGTGAACTGGATCGGGCCCTCTCTGGAAACACCATATATTTT.

The chain recombines TRBV20-1 with TRBJ2-3; 7 bases agree with TRBD1. Germline V gene data show CDR1 as DFQATT and CDR2 as SNEGSKA (reference sequence). Germline trimming cut 6 bases from V and 6 bases from J; bases unmatched to any gene: 9. CDR3 length: 13 residues. The CDR3 coding sequence is TGCAGTGCAGACAGGGTTTCGCAGGATACGCAGTATTTT. It yields the protein CSADRVSQDTQYF.

The chain couples TRBV15 to TRBJ2-1, with TRBD1 matching 8 bases. V shed 7 bases and J 0 bases; nucleotides not matched to a gene: 8. The CDR3 contains 16 residues. Germline loops: CDR1 LNHNV, CDR2 YYDKDF (reference sequence). CDR3 loop: CATTPQGVSSYNEQFF. As DNA, the CDR3 is TGTGCCACCACCCCACAGGGGGTTAGCTCCTACAATGAGCAGTTCTTC.

In this sample, this clonotype is medium-sized. The V call is TRBV12-3 or TRBV12-4, the J call TRBJ2-2; D uncertain. This CDR3 is 11 amino acids long. V lost 6 bases and J lost 5, with 4 bases in between. CDR3 region: CASRGTGELFF. The CDR3 DNA reads TGTGCCAGCAGGGGTACCGGGGAGCTGTTTTTT.

The chain carries TRBV14 and TRBJ2-3; TRBD1 is a possible D gene (5 bases). Germline V gives CDR1 SGHDN, CDR2 FVKESK. The CDR3 loop spans 15 amino acids. V was trimmed by 1 base and J by 2 bases, leaving 10 bases between them. The CDR3 bases are TGTGCCAGCAGCCAAGGACGACAGCTCACAGATACGCAGTATTTT. Protein sequence: CASSQGRQLTDTQYF.